This T cell receptor beta chain appears in the sequencing data of a study of blood T cell repertoires in COVID-19. Study information: T cells, B-cell-depleted T cells, or PBMCs supplied cDNA or gDNA.

The authors' processing: Estimated nucleated cell counts came from reference gene primer amplification. Here immunoSEQ multiplex PCR was the method, and the copy in TCRdb shows in-frame clones only, minus some. For V, J and clone size, that table is used; D and trimming come from the DNA. The table records 55,000 to 75,000 clones, around four fifths of them present only once. Germline CDR1 and CDR2: MNHEY and SVGAGI. The CDR3 is 13 residues long. V lost 9 bases, J lost 3 bases, and 14 bases lay in between. Material for sequencing was peripheral blood. The genes are TRBV6-5 and TRBJ1-1, with D perhaps TRBD1 (5 bases). The TCR comes from a human donor in a cohort sampled during active COVID-19. For the CDR3, the DNA is TGTGCCAGTAGCAGGGTGTCGGACACTGAAGCTTTCTTT. This encodes CASSRVSDTEAFF.